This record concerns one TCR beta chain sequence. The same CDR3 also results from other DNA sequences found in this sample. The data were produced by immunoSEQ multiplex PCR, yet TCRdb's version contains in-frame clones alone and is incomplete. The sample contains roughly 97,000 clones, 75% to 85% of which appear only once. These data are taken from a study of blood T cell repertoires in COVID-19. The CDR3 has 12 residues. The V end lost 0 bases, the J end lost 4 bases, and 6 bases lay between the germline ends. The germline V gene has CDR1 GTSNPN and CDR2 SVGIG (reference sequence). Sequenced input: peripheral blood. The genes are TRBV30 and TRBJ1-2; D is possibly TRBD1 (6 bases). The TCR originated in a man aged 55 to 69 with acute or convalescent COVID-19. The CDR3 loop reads CAWSVRGYGYTF. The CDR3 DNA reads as TGTGCCTGGAGTGTCAGGGGCTATGGCTACACCTTC.